What follows are 11 T cell receptor beta chains derived from one specimen sequenced in a study of control samples from healthy donors and cancer patients. Using immunoSEQ multiplex PCR, the repertoire was profiled, and TCRdb retains in-frame clones only, with some absent. The table has under 95,000 clones, approximately 90% seen once. Sequenced: blood. The source of these receptors is a woman aged 25 to 39 in good health.

The chain joins TRBV30 to TRBJ1-3, with D perhaps TRBD1 (5 bases). The germline V and J ends were trimmed by 0 bases and 0 bases, with 15 bases remaining between them. Germline values: CDR1 GTSNPN, CDR2 SVGIG (reference sequence). The CDR3 is 17 residues long. CDR3 nucleotides: TGTGCCTGGAGTGTACCGGACATTTATCACTCTGGAAACACCATATATTTT. This translates into CAWSVPDIYHSGNTIYF.

The rearrangement uses TRBV9 and TRBJ1-1; 8 bases fit TRBD1. With V trimmed by 0 bases and J by 1 base, 2 bases remained unmatched. The CDR3 extends over 15 amino acids. Germline CDR1 reads SGDLS; CDR2 reads YYNGEE. The CDR3 loop reads CASSVDGTGNTEAFF. CDR3 nucleotides: TGTGCCAGCAGCGTAGACGGGACAGGGAACACTGAAGCTTTCTTT.

The V gene is TRBV15, the J gene TRBJ2-1, with D possibly matching TRBD1 (5 bases). The V gene lost 2 bases and the J gene lost 2 bases, with 7 bases spanning the gap. The germline CDR1 and CDR2 sequences are LNHNV and YYDKDF (reference sequence). This CDR3 has 14 amino acids. The CDR3 coding sequence is TGTGCCACCAGCAGACAGGGCACCTACAATGAGCAGTTCTTC. Its translation: CATSRQGTYNEQFF.

This clone was detected once. The V gene is TRBV12-3 or TRBV12-4, the J gene TRBJ1-1; D not certain. V dropped 3 bases and J dropped 7 bases, with 6 bases sitting between them. CDR3 size: 11 residues. The CDR3 protein is CASSLSVEAFF. The CDR3 DNA is TGTGCCAGCAGTTTGAGTGTTGAAGCTTTCTTT.

The chain couples TRBV6-5 to TRBJ1-6; TRBD1 might be the D (6 bases). Germline values: CDR1 MNHEY, CDR2 SVGAGI. The CDR3 covers 16 residues. Deletions cut 0 bases from V and 6 bases from J, with 12 bases between. The CDR3 region has the DNA TGTGCCAGCAGTTACTCGCGGGGGGCCACTAATTCACCCCTCCACTTT. Translating it yields CASSYSRGATNSPLHF.

The J gene is TRBJ1-2, the V gene TRBV25-1; D remains ambiguous. The CDR3 runs to 14 residues. Deletions cut 6 bases from V and 8 bases from J, with 19 bases between. In germline, CDR1 is MGHDK, CDR2 SYGVNS. The CDR3 DNA follows: TGTGCCAGCAGCGCCGGGTCGCTTAGTAGGGGCTACACCTTC. Protein sequence: CASSAGSLSRGYTF.

J is TRBJ2-1 and V is TRBV9, with TRBD2 matching over 8 bases. J gave up 6 bases and V 5 bases, and 7 bases lay outside the gene matches. The CDR3 runs to 14 residues. Germline assignment: CDR1 SGDLS and CDR2 YYNGEE. This chain's CDR3 is CASSQSGGGNEQFF. CDR3 coding DNA: TGTGCCAGCAGTCAGAGCGGGGGAGGCAATGAGCAGTTCTTC.

The gene calls are TRBV15 and TRBJ2-7; 8 bases fit TRBD1. V lost 1 base, J lost 4 bases, and 6 bases stayed unmatched. Germline loops: CDR1 LNHNV, CDR2 YYDKDF (reference sequence). This CDR3 is 15 amino acids long. The CDR3 reads CATSRARTGLYEQYF. The CDR3 bases are TGTGCCACCAGCAGAGCTCGGACAGGGCTATACGAGCAGTACTTC.

The gene calls are TRBV11-2 and TRBJ2-2; TRBD1 is a possible D gene (6 bases). CDR1 and CDR2 (germline): SGHAT, FQNNGV. The CDR3 runs 14 residues. V was trimmed by 5 bases and J by 4 bases, leaving 11 bases between them. The CDR3 nucleotides read TGTGCCAGCAGCCCAGGGGTGGCCACCGGGGAGCTGTTTTTT. Amino acid sequence: CASSPGVATGELFF.

The chain has TRBV15 and TRBJ2-5, with a tentative D call TRBD2 (6 bases). V was cut by 2 bases and J by 4 bases, with 11 bases left in between. Germline V gene sequence: CDR1 LNHNV, CDR2 YYDKDF (reference sequence). The length of the CDR3 is 14 residues. CDR3 DNA: TGTGCCACCAGCAGACCACCGGGACTAGAGACCCAGTACTTC. This codes for CATSRPPGLETQYF.

The V and J genes are TRBV29-1 and TRBJ1-2; D is possibly TRBD1 (5 bases). Germline V gene sequence: CDR1 SQVTM, CDR2 ANQGSEA. V lost 6 bases to trimming and J lost 7 bases, with 15 bases between them. The CDR3 extends over 12 amino acids. In nucleotides, the CDR3 is TGCAGCGTGAAAAGGGACGGTGGTGGCTACACCTTC. This encodes CSVKRDGGGYTF.